This passage covers 16 T cell receptor beta chains from one sample sequenced in a study of PD-L1 blockade in urothelial cancer (dated by TCRdb to 2016 to 2017). Receptor libraries were prepared by the immunoSEQ multiplex PCR assay. TCRdb obtained this table from immuneACCESS and retained in-frame rearrangements with V and J assigned. These tables miss some clones; where compared with another copy, unresolved V genes account for less than half of the shortfall, and the remainder is unexplained. Recorded for this sample are some 120,000 clones; about four fifths of them occurred a single time. The top ten clones comprise 3% to 4% of the sample. This specimen's time point label, per the study, means: pretreatment peripheral blood. This specimen consisted of PBMCs, obtained around atezolizumab (anti-PD-L1) treatment. The receptors stem from a man aged 50 to 60 with urothelial cancer.

V is TRBV2 and J is TRBJ1-1; 9 nucleotides match TRBD1. Trimming at V came to 6 bases and at J to 1 base, leaving 3 bases not matched to a gene. Germline V lookup: CDR1 SNHLY, CDR2 FYNNEI. The CDR3 covers 14 residues. The CDR3, as DNA: TGTGCCAGCAGCGTGGGACAGGGGAACACTGAAGCTTTCTTT. It specifies CASSVGQGNTEAFF.

The chain recombines TRBV27 with TRBJ2-1; the D gene is possibly TRBD1 (6 bases). The CDR3 is 16 amino acids. Germline CDR1 MNHEY, CDR2 SMNVEV (reference sequence). V lost 3 bases and J 0 bases, leaving 12 bases between the germline ends. CDR3 region: CASSFSGVRSYNEQFF. Here the CDR3 DNA reads TGTGCCAGCAGTTTCTCAGGGGTTCGCTCCTACAATGAGCAGTTCTTC.

Only a few counts were recorded for this clone. The rearrangement links TRBV9 to TRBJ1-1, with D tentatively TRBD1 (5 bases). V was cut by 5 bases and J by 6 bases, with 17 bases left in between. The germline CDR1 and CDR2 sequences are SGDLS and YYNGEE. The length of the CDR3 is 14 residues. The CDR3 is CASSARTQGSEAFF. Written as DNA, the CDR3 is TGTGCCAGCAGTGCGAGAACTCAGGGTTCTGAAGCTTTCTTT. Variable domain in full (rest from reference TRBV9 and TRBJ1-1): DSGVTQTPKHLITATGQRVTLRCSPRSGDLSVYWYQQSLDQGLQFLIQYYNGEERAKGNILERFSAQQFPDLHSELNLSSLELGDSALYFCASSARTQGSEAFFGQGTRLTVV.

The chain recombines TRBV4-2 with TRBJ2-5; 7 bases agree with TRBD2. The germline V gene encodes CDR1 LGHNA and CDR2 YNFKEQ. The CDR3 has 16 residues. Unmatched junction bases numbered 13, after V lost 4 bases and J lost 5 bases. The CDR3 here is CASSPSLREGRETQYF. CDR3 nucleotides: TGTGCCAGCAGCCCATCCTTGAGGGAGGGCCGGGAGACCCAGTACTTC.

The chain combines TRBV7-3 with TRBJ2-2, with TRBD2 identical over 14 bases. Germline V gene sequence: CDR1 SGHTA, CDR2 FQGTGA. The V gene end was trimmed by 2 bases and the J gene end by 3 bases; junction bases not matched to a gene: 2. CDR3 length equals 17 residues. The CDR3 region has the DNA TGTGCCAGCAGCTTAGGGACTAGCGGGAGTGACACCGGGGAGCTGTTTTTT. Its translation is CASSLGTSGSDTGELFF.

The CDR3 protein is CASSSDSNNQPQHF. CDR3 nucleotide sequence: TGTGCCAGCAGCTCGGACAGCAACAATCAGCCCCAGCATTTT. The chain combines TRBV7-9 with TRBJ1-5, with a possible D match to TRBD1 (6 bases). CDR1 is SEHNR, CDR2 FQNEAQ, per germline (reference sequence). V was shortened by 4 bases and J by 3 bases, with 10 bases between the two germline ends. The CDR3 consists of 14 residues.

This sequence joins TRBV7-2 and TRBJ2-5; D may be TRBD2 (6 bases). Germline V gene lookup returns CDR1 SGHTA and CDR2 FQGNSA. This CDR3 has 13 amino acids. Trimming shortened V by 8 bases and J by 4 bases, and 14 bases separated the two germline ends. CDR3 loop: CASGSLARETQYF. In DNA, the CDR3 is TGTGCCAGCGGGTCACTAGCAAGAGAGACCCAGTACTTC.

CDR3 bases: TGTGCCAGCAGCAGCCCGGGACTAGCGGGAGGCTCCCAAGAGACCCAGTACTTC. It encodes CASSSPGLAGGSQETQYF. The chain carries TRBV7-9 and TRBJ2-5, with 15 nucleotides matching TRBD2. The germline V gene has CDR1 SEHNR and CDR2 FQNEAQ (reference sequence). With V trimmed by 5 bases and J by 1 base, 8 bases remained unmatched. The CDR3 is made up of 18 amino acids. The variable domain in full, completed from reference TRBV7-9 and TRBJ2-5, reads DTGVSQNPRHKITKRGQNVTFRCDPISEHNRLYWYRQTLGQGPEFLTYFQNEAQLEKSRLLSDRFSAERPKGSFSTLEIQRTEQGDSAMYLCASSSPGLAGGSQETQYFGPGTRLLVL.

The sample holds one count of this clone. This sequence joins TRBV7-6 and TRBJ2-1, with 9 bases matching TRBD2. The CDR3 loop spans 15 amino acids. In germline, CDR1 is SGHVS, CDR2 FNYEAQ. Trimming cost V 5 bases and J 2 bases; bases outside gene matches: 4. The chain's CDR3 is CASSRLAVPYNEQFF. The CDR3 nucleotides read TGTGCCAGCAGCAGACTAGCGGTACCCTACAATGAGCAGTTCTTC.

The gene calls are TRBV19 and TRBJ2-5, with 8 nucleotides matching TRBD1. J was trimmed by 5 bases and V by 4 bases; bases with no gene match: 12. Germline V gene data show CDR1 as LNHDA and CDR2 as SQIVND (reference sequence). This CDR3 has 16 residues. The CDR3 sequence: CASSKGQVESRETQYF. The DNA for the CDR3 is TGTGCCAGTAGTAAGGGACAGGTCGAGTCCAGGGAGACCCAGTACTTC.

This clone has just one count. For the CDR3, the DNA is TGTGCCAGCAGCCTAACGACAGGACACACCGGGGAGCTGTTTTTT. Protein product: CASSLTTGHTGELFF. The chain links TRBV28 to TRBJ2-2, with D tentatively TRBD1 (6 bases). V was pared by 6 bases and J by 3 bases, with 14 bases between. The CDR3 sequence is 15 residues long. Germline values: CDR1 MDHEN, CDR2 SYDVKM.

V usage is TRBV7-2 and J usage is TRBJ2-1; maybe TRBD2 (5 bases). The germline gives CDR1 SGHTA, CDR2 FQGNSA. The CDR3 spans 14 residues. The germline V and J ends were trimmed by 5 bases and 9 bases, with 17 bases remaining between them. The CDR3 loop is CASSPIRAGGEQFF. The CDR3 DNA reads TGTGCCAGCAGCCCCATTCGGGCGGGCGGTGAGCAGTTCTTC.

The V call is TRBV6-5, the J call TRBJ1-3, with a weak D call TRBD1 (6 bases). The CDR3 loop spans 14 amino acids. CDR1 and CDR2 (germline): MNHEY, SVGAGI. The V gene lost 7 bases and the J gene lost 0 bases, with 10 bases spanning the gap. The CDR3 protein is CASTTGSSGNTIYF. In DNA form, the CDR3 reads TGTGCCAGCACGACAGGTAGCTCTGGAAACACCATATATTTT.

The J gene is TRBJ1-2, the V gene TRBV18, with D uncertain. V lost 2 bases to trimming and J lost 2 bases, with 9 bases between them. CDR1 and CDR2 (germline): KGHSH, LQKENI. The length of the CDR3 is 14 residues. The CDR3 region is CASSPGQANYGYTF. In DNA form, the CDR3 reads TGTGCCAGCTCACCAGGCCAGGCAAACTATGGCTACACCTTC.

The chain has TRBV11-2 and TRBJ2-2; 9 bases are a match to TRBD1. Germline values: CDR1 SGHAT, CDR2 FQNNGV. This CDR3 spans 17 amino acids. V was clipped by 0 bases and J by 5 bases; unmatched bases: 7. Written as DNA, the CDR3 is TGTGCCAGCAGCTTAGACTGGGGACAGGGAGAAACCGGGGAGCTGTTTTTT. Protein sequence: CASSLDWGQGETGELFF.

The V and J genes are TRBV4-2 and TRBJ1-5, with TRBD1 matching over 8 bases. V lost 1 base and J lost 6; bases outside the gene matches: 11. Germline V gene lookup returns CDR1 LGHNA and CDR2 YNFKEQ. The CDR3 has 17 amino acids. CDR3 sequence reads: CASSQVDRGLRGQPQHF. The CDR3 nucleotides read TGTGCCAGCAGCCAAGTAGACAGGGGCTTACGGGGTCAGCCCCAGCATTTT.